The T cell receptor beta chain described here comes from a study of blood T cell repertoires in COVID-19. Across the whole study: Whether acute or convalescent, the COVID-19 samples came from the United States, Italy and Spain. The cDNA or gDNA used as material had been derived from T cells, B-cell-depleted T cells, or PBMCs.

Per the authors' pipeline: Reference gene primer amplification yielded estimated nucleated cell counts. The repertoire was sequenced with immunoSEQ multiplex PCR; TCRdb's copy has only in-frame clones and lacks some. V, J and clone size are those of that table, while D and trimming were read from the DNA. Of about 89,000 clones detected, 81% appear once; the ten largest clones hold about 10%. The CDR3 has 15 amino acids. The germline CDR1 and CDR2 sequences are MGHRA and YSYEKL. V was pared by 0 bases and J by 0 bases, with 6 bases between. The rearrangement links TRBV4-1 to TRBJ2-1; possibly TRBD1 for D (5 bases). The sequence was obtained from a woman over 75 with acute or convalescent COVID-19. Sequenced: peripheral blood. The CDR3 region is CASSQEGLSYNEQFF. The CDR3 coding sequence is TGCGCCAGCAGCCAAGAGGGGCTCTCCTACAATGAGCAGTTCTTC.